These T cell receptor beta chains were read from a single sample in a study of cytomegalovirus exposure and HLA in healthy donors. Libraries were prepared by immunoSEQ multiplex PCR; TCRdb keeps only in-frame clonotypes and omits some of them. The sample consists of about 160,000 clones, roughly 85% of them appearing once. The sample comprised PBMCs. These receptors were collected from a woman aged 50 to 60 in good health and CMV-seropositive. CDR3s include the opening cysteine and the closing phenylalanine or tryptophan. D genes are given only for firm matches. Rows give clone size only sometimes, using once, few, many, or a class for an expanded clone.

J: TRBJ2-3; size: .; V: TRBV7-9; D: .; DNA: TGTGCCAGCACTCCCAAAGCGGGCGATACGCAGTATTTT; CDR3: CASTPKAGDTQYF
J: TRBJ2-1; size: .; V: TRBV28; D: .; DNA: TGTGCCAGCAGTTTTTGGAGGGGGCAGGGTGGAAATGAGCAGTTCTTC; CDR3: CASSFWRGQGGNEQFF
J: TRBJ2-3; size: .; V: TRBV6-5; D: TRBD2; DNA: TGTGCCAGCAGGAGCGGGGGGGCAGTAGATACGCAGTATTTT; CDR3: CASRSGGAVDTQYF
J: TRBJ2-1; size: .; V: TRBV7-7; D: .; DNA: TGTGCTAGCAGCTTAACCCCTAAACTTGAGCAGTTCTTC; CDR3: CASSLTPKLEQFF
J: TRBJ1-5; size: few; V: TRBV10-1; D: TRBD1; DNA: TGCGCCAGTTGGAGGGGACAGAAATATAGCAATCAGCCCCAGCATTTT; CDR3: CASWRGQKYSNQPQHF
J: TRBJ1-1; size: few; V: TRBV28; D: TRBD1; DNA: TGTGCCAGCAGCCGAGAAGGGGGCTCTGAAGCTTTCTTT; CDR3: CASSREGGSEAFF
J: TRBJ1-6; size: once; V: TRBV27; D: .; DNA: TGTGCCAGCAGTAAATTCGGTAATTCACCCCTCCACTTT; CDR3: CASSKFGNSPLHF
J: TRBJ1-2; size: .; V: TRBV6-1; D: TRBD1; DNA: TGTGCCAGCAGGAGGGACAGCGCTAACTATGGCTACACCTTC; CDR3: CASRRDSANYGYTF
J: TRBJ2-5; size: once; V: TRBV5-4; D: TRBD2; DNA: TGTGCCAGCAACTTAGGTGGCAGCGGGGGGTTTGAGACCCAGTACTTC; CDR3: CASNLGGSGGFETQYF
J: TRBJ1-1; size: .; V: TRBV6-1; D: TRBD1; DNA: TGTGCCAGCAGTGAGGTGGGGACAGGACTTTACACTGAAGCTTTCTTT; CDR3: CASSEVGTGLYTEAFF
J: TRBJ2-7; size: .; V: TRBV5-6; D: TRBD2; DNA: TGTGCCAGCAGCTTGGGTTTCGAAGCGGGGTCCTCCTACGAGCAGTACTTC; CDR3: CASSLGFEAGSSYEQYF
J: TRBJ2-1; size: .; V: TRBV10-3; D: TRBD2; DNA: TGTGCCATCAGTGAACTTAGCGGGGGCCTTGACAATGAGCAGTTCTTC; CDR3: CAISELSGGLDNEQFF
J: TRBJ1-3; size: .; V: TRBV9; D: TRBD1; DNA: TGTGCCAGCAGCGTAGGGACAGGGCTGTCTGGAAACACCATATATTTT; CDR3: CASSVGTGLSGNTIYF
J: TRBJ2-1; size: .; V: TRBV7-8; D: TRBD2; DNA: TGTGCCAGCAGCACCTTGCTGAGCGGGAGGTACAATGAGCAGTTCTTC; CDR3: CASSTLLSGRYNEQFF
J: TRBJ2-3; size: .; V: TRBV6-1; D: TRBD1; DNA: TGTGCCAGCAGTGAAGGGGACAGGGAGGGTACGCAGTATTTT; CDR3: CASSEGDREGTQYF
J: TRBJ2-5; size: .; V: TRBV29-1; D: .; DNA: TGCAGCGTTGATCCGGGGGAGACCCAGTACTTC; CDR3: CSVDPGETQYF